This passage covers 13 T cell receptor beta chains from one sample sequenced in a study of spatial heterogeneity in lung cancer (dated by TCRdb to the late 2010s). Study-wide conclusions, independent of this receptor: The number of expanded intratumoral alpha and beta TCRs correlated with the tumor nonsynonymous mutation count.

The receptor library was made with 5' RACE. These reads were obtained on a NextSeq 500. TCRdb reprocessed the public reads (quality trimming at Q25 with fastp, clone calling with MiXCR) and kept in-frame beta chains. Identical CDR3 protein sequences are pooled into one entry, listed with their most common genes and DNA. In all, the sample holds 8,000 to 10,000 distinct CDR3 sequences, and around 6% of those were seen once. Together, the top ten hold 10% of the sample. The sample's time point label is to be understood as: sample taken at primary tumor resection. For these TCRs, the target antigens are not known. Sequencing was performed on lung tumor tissue, taken at surgery. Receptors originate from a male donor with early-stage non-small cell lung cancer.

Many counts were recorded for this clonotype. In a library made to pick up alpha chains, this beta chain is a stray read with a size that means little. The chain employs TRBV7-2 and TRBJ1-3, with 7 bases fitting TRBD1. Losses at the gene ends were 4 bases for V and 1 base for J; bases not matched to a gene: 4. The CDR3 is made up of 15 amino acids. The V gene's germline CDR1 is SGHTA and CDR2 FQGNSA. CDR3 protein: CASSSETGSGNTIYF. CDR3 bases: TGTGCCAGCAGCTCGGAGACAGGGTCTGGAAACACCATATATTTT.

This clonotype was counted at least ten times. Being off target in a library aimed at alpha chains, this beta chain has a size of little meaning. The chain is built from TRBV5-1 and TRBJ2-7; 8 bases are a match to TRBD2. Germline V gene data show CDR1 as SGHRS and CDR2 as YFSETQ. The CDR3 spans 15 residues. V lost 0 bases, J lost 5 bases, and 7 bases stayed unmatched. The CDR3: CASSLDSGSINEQYF. As DNA, the CDR3 is TGCGCCAGCAGCTTGGACAGCGGGAGTATTAACGAGCAGTACTTC.

This clonotype was observed many times. The library was designed around alpha chains, so this beta chain is a stray read whose abundance carries little weight. V usage is TRBV2 and J usage is TRBJ1-6; D gene uncertain. Germline-derived CDR1 and CDR2 are SNHLY and FYNNEI. This CDR3 has 13 residues. V dropped 6 bases and J dropped 4 bases, with 7 bases sitting between them. The CDR3 reads CASRGAYNSPLHF. The CDR3, as DNA: TGTGCCAGCAGAGGAGCTTATAATTCACCCCTCCACTTT.

This clonotype appeared many times. In a library made to pick up alpha chains, this beta chain is a stray read with a size that means little. This CDR3 is CASSRWRGRETQYF. CDR3 nucleotides: TGTGCCAGCAGCCGATGGCGGGGTCGAGAGACCCAGTACTTC. The V and J genes are TRBV3-1 and TRBJ2-5; D is perhaps TRBD2 (6 bases). CDR3 length: 14 amino acids. V was shortened by 4 bases and J by 4 bases, with 13 bases between the two germline ends. From germline, CDR1 is LGHDT and CDR2 YNNKEL (reference sequence).

This clonotype is judged medium-sized (0.01 to 0.1%). Because the library targeted alpha chains, this beta chain is an off-target read whose size means little. The chain uses TRBV7-6 and TRBJ2-1, with D tentatively TRBD2 (5 bases). The CDR3 has 13 amino acids. V shed 8 bases and J shed 7 bases, with 15 bases lying between them. Per the germline V gene, CDR1 is SGHVS and CDR2 is FNYEAQ. The chain's CDR3 is CASSGLAQNEQFF. The CDR3, as DNA: TGTGCCAGCTCCGGGCTAGCTCAGAATGAGCAGTTCTTC. Supplemented by reference TRBV7-6 and TRBJ2-1, the full variable domain reads GAGVSQSPRYKVTKRGQDVALRCDPISGHVSLYWYRQALGQGPEFLTYFNYEAQQDKSGLPNDRFSAERPEGSISTLTIQRTEQRDSAMYRCASSGLAQNEQFFGPGTRLTVL.

At least ten counts were recorded for this clonotype. Found in a library prepared for alpha chains, this beta chain is an off-target read, and its abundance has little meaning. V is TRBV19 and J is TRBJ1-5; unclear D gene. The V gene's germline CDR1 is LNHDA and CDR2 SQIVND (reference sequence). The CDR3 length is 13 residues. V dropped 5 bases and J dropped 5 bases, with 10 bases sitting between them. This CDR3 reads CASSRVGYQPQHF. The DNA of the CDR3 is TGTGCCAGTAGTCGGGTCGGTTATCAGCCCCAGCATTTT.

This clonotype has at least ten counts. This beta chain is a stray sequence in a library constructed for alpha chains; its clone size is not meaningful. The J gene is TRBJ1-4, the V gene TRBV6-1; 7 bases are a match to TRBD1. V trimming: 8 bases; J trimming: 6 bases; junction bases outside the gene matches: 6. This CDR3 region has 13 residues. The germline V gene encodes CDR1 MNHNS and CDR2 SASEGT. The CDR3 here is CASGSTGYEKLFF. The CDR3 coding sequence is TGTGCCAGCGGTTCGACAGGGTATGAAAAACTGTTTTTT.

In its sample, this clonotype is medium-sized. A library made for alpha chains picked up this beta chain off target, so its size means little. The chain carries TRBV27 and TRBJ1-5; tentatively, D is TRBD1 (6 bases). Germline assignment: CDR1 MNHEY and CDR2 SMNVEV (reference sequence). Trimming cost V 6 bases and J 0 bases, with 15 bases left between them. CDR3 length equals 16 residues. The CDR3 nucleotides read TGTGCCAGCAGCCCTTATCAGGGGTATAGCAATCAGCCCCAGCATTTT. Translating it yields CASSPYQGYSNQPQHF.

This clonotype occurred many times. The library was designed around alpha chains, so this beta chain is a stray read whose abundance carries little weight. This rearrangement joins TRBV3-1 to TRBJ1-1; possible D gene TRBD1, 5 bases. The CDR3 runs 13 residues. Trimming pared 7 bases from V and 11 bases from J, leaving 20 bases between. Germline V gives CDR1 LGHDT, CDR2 YNNKEL (reference sequence). DNA of the CDR3: TGTGCCAGCACGTTTGCAGGTCCGGGGGAGGCTTTCTTT. Protein product: CASTFAGPGEAFF. Based on the CDR3 plus reference TRBV3-1 and TRBJ1-1, the full variable domain is DTAVSQTPKYLVTQMGNDKSIKCEQNLGHDTMYWYKQDSKKFLKIMFSYNNKELIINETVPNRFSPKSPDKAHLNLHINSLELGDSAVYFCASTFAGPGEAFFGQGTRLTVV.

This clonotype is termed large. This beta chain is a stray sequence in a library constructed for alpha chains; its clone size is not meaningful. V is TRBV5-1 and J is TRBJ2-5; no reliable D call. Trimming took off 1 base at V and 3 bases at J, with 10 bases between the two ends. This CDR3 is built from 14 residues. CDR1 SGHRS and CDR2 YFSETQ come from the germline V gene. The CDR3 here is CASSLSRTKETQYF. CDR3 in DNA: TGCGCCAGCAGCTTGAGCAGGACCAAAGAGACCCAGTACTTC.

This clonotype showed up many times. Because this beta chain is a stray read in a library intended to capture alpha chains, its abundance should not be given much weight. This chain connects TRBV6-1 to TRBJ1-4, with a weak D call TRBD1 (5 bases). Germline V CDR1 and CDR2: MNHNS, SASEGT. Trimming shortened V by 8 bases and J by 4 bases, and 14 bases separated the two germline ends. The CDR3 sequence is 14 residues long. The CDR3 sequence: CASLGVGVNEKLFF. CDR3 sequence (DNA): TGTGCCAGCCTTGGGGTGGGGGTTAATGAAAAACTGTTTTTT.

With regard to this clonotype: The library was prepared for alpha chains; this beta chain is a stray read, so its frequency means little. This chain joins TRBV7-2 and TRBJ2-5; D remains unclear. Germline lookup yields CDR1 SGHTA and CDR2 FQGNSA. The CDR3 loop spans 13 amino acids. Trimming cost V 5 bases and J 2 bases, with 9 bases left between them. In nucleotides, the CDR3 is TGTGCCAGCAGCCGGTCTCGTCAAGAGACCCAGTACTTC. Translating gives CASSRSRQETQYF.

This clonotype was observed many times. As an off-target read in a library built for alpha chains, this beta chain has a frequency of little significance. This chain links TRBV20-1 with TRBJ2-7, with D possibly being TRBD1 (6 bases). The CDR3 covers 15 residues. Germline-derived CDR1 and CDR2 are DFQATT and SNEGSKA (reference sequence). V was trimmed by 6 bases and J by 7 bases, leaving 25 bases between them. CDR3: CSATPTGRPPGEQYF. The CDR3 bases are TGCAGTGCCACTCCGACAGGCAGGCCTCCAGGAGAGCAGTACTTC.